The next 12 T cell receptor beta chains were all read from a single sample in a study of T cells in women clearing cervical HPV infection. Repertoires were generated with immunoSEQ multiplex PCR, while TCRdb's copy carries only in-frame clones and drops some. Recorded for this sample: under 45,000 clones. The sample was blood buffy coat. These receptors all come from a woman between 18 and 69 years old with a cervical HPV16 infection that either progressed to CIN3+ or cleared (not recorded which).

A note on this clone: The read ends 3 residues shy of where the CDR3 ends; the end is completed using the germline J gene. The genes are TRBV11-2 and TRBJ2-7; D remains unclear. Germline V gene data show CDR1 as SGHAT and CDR2 as FQNNGV. V dropped 3 bases and J dropped 3 bases, with 6 bases sitting between them. The CDR3 loop spans 12 amino acids. CDR3: CASSFQNYEQYF. Incomplete CDR3 DNA: TGTGCCAGCAGCTTCCAGAACTACGAG.

Notes on this clone: The read stops 3 residues short of the end of the CDR3; the missing end is completed from the germline J gene. The chain is built from TRBV11-2 and TRBJ1-6, with TRBD1 as a possible D gene (5 bases). Germline V gives CDR1 SGHAT, CDR2 FQNNGV. The CDR3 has 15 residues. Trimming left V 0 bases short and J 6 bases short, with 9 bases between. The CDR3 loop reads CASSLEPGLNSPLHF. The DNA read from the CDR3 is TGTGCCAGCAGCTTAGAACCAGGGCTTAATTCACCC.

A word on this clone: The sequence runs out 3 residues before the end of the CDR3; the remainder is reconstructed from the germline J gene. This chain connects TRBV6-2 or TRBV6-3 to TRBJ2-2; TRBD2 aligns across 10 bases. The germline CDR1 and CDR2 sequences are MNHEY and SVGEGT. The ends lost 7 bases at V and 2 bases at J; junction bases unmatched: 7. The CDR3 spans 16 residues. The CDR3 is CASTPGLARNTGELFF. The covered CDR3 bases are TGTGCCAGCACCCCGGGACTAGCGCGTAACACCGGGGAG.

In regard to this clone: At one boundary the junction diverges from the germline segment, which might be a read error. The read ends 3 residues early relative to the CDR3; the germline J gene fills the gap. This rearrangement joins TRBV18 to TRBJ2-5; TRBD1 aligns across 7 bases. Germline V gene data show CDR1 as KGHSH and CDR2 as LQKENI. The CDR3 is 14 amino acids. CDR3 sequence reads: CVSSPQGIQETQYF. CDR3 bases read: TGTGTCAGCTCTCCACAGGGGATCCAAGAGACC.

Considering frequency, this clone is medium-sized. The CDR3 protein is CASSWGTGSSGYTF. CDR3 DNA, as far as it was read: TGCGCCAGCAGCTGGGGGACAGGGTCGAGTGGC. The V call is TRBV5-1, the J call TRBJ1-2; 9 bases are shared with TRBD1. The read ends 3 residues before the CDR3 terminus; that terminus is restored from the germline J gene. V shed 3 bases, J shed 7 bases, and the junction held 7 bases outside the gene matches. The CDR3 runs to 14 residues. CDR1 SGHRS and CDR2 YFSETQ come from the germline V gene.

The CDR3 loop reads CASGSPTPSDRDSNQPQHF. CDR3 bases read: TGTGCTAGTGGTTCCCCCACTCCTTCTGACAGGGATAGCAATCAGCCC. This rearrangement joins TRBV12-5 to TRBJ1-5, with 7 bases aligning to TRBD1. The read terminates 3 residues ahead of where the CDR3 ends, so the germline J gene completes it. The germline CDR1 and CDR2 sequences are LGHNT and FRNRAP. This CDR3 is built from 19 residues. V lost 4 bases and J lost 0; bases outside the gene matches: 15.

A note on this clone: The read ends 3 residues early relative to the CDR3; the germline J gene fills the gap. This rearrangement joins TRBV7-3 to TRBJ2-1; 11 positions agree with TRBD2. The CDR3 totals 17 residues. The J segment lost 2 bases and the V segment lost 5 bases, leaving 8 bases of the junction unmatched. Germline V gives CDR1 SGHTA, CDR2 FQGTGA. Partial CDR3 DNA: TGTGCCAGCAGCCCTTATAGCGGGGGGGCTCCCTACAATGAG. Its protein product is CASSPYSGGAPYNE. In full, the CDR3 reads CASSPYSGGAPYNEQFF.

On this clone itself: The sequenced fragment ends 3 residues before the CDR3 boundary, so the rest is inferred from the germline J gene. This chain uses TRBV7-2 with TRBJ2-3; D is uncertain. Trimming left V 2 bases short and J 5 bases short, with 8 bases between. This CDR3 region has 13 residues. Looked up from germline, CDR1 is SGHTA and CDR2 is FQGNSA. The CDR3 sequence is CASSLNSKDTQYF. CDR3 DNA (partial): TGTGCCAGCAGCTTAAACTCTAAAGATACG.

On this clone: With the read ending 3 residues before the CDR3 end, the germline J gene is used to fill in that end. The chain links TRBV7-1 to TRBJ2-4; TRBD2 agrees at 12 bases. TRBV7-1 is annotated as an ORF whose role is uncertain. CDR3 length equals 20 residues. The junction had 13 bases not matched to a gene; V was cut back by 3 bases and J by 1 base. The DNA read from the CDR3 is TGTGCCAGCAGCTCGGGGGGTGCGACTAGCGGGAGATTGGCCAAAAACATT. Residues: CASSSGGATSGRLAKNI. From start to end, the CDR3 is CASSSGGATSGRLAKNIQYF.

Details on this clone: The CDR3 end lies 3 residues beyond the end of the read and is filled in from the germline J gene. This chain uses TRBV20-1 with TRBJ2-7, with TRBD1 identical over 9 bases. CDR3 size: 14 residues. Germline loops: CDR1 DFQATT, CDR2 SNEGSKA (reference sequence). J gave up 4 bases and V 6 bases, and 10 bases lay outside the gene matches. CDR3: CSATGGGHSYEQYF. CDR3 DNA, as far as it was read: TGCAGTGCGACAGGGGGGGGACACTCTTACGAG.

A remark on this clone: The read finishes 3 residues shy of the CDR3 end, and the germline J gene is used to complete it. The J gene is TRBJ2-7, the V gene TRBV18; 7 positions match TRBD1. The CDR3 covers 14 residues. Germline V gene lookup returns CDR1 KGHSH and CDR2 LQKENI. Trimming cost V 1 base and J 5 bases; bases outside gene matches: 5. This CDR3 is CASSPRDRDNEQYF. Partial CDR3 DNA: TGTGCCAGCTCACCACGAGACAGGGACAACGAG.

Note on this clone: The CDR3 end falls 3 residues outside the read, so it is completed with the germline J gene. The J gene is TRBJ2-1, the V gene TRBV19; 7 bases line up with TRBD2. The V gene's germline CDR1 is LNHDA and CDR2 SQIVND (reference sequence). V lost 1 base to trimming and J lost 6 bases; unmatched junction nucleotides: 9. CDR3 size: 16 residues. The CDR3 loop is CASSIGGSGRGNEQFF. The sequenced part of the CDR3 DNA is TGTGCCAGTAGTATAGGTGGTAGCGGGCGGGGCAATGAG.